The 28 T cell receptor beta chains listed next were all sequenced from one sample in a study of blood T cell repertoires in COVID-19. Sequenced by immunoSEQ multiplex PCR; TCRdb stores in-frame clones only, minus some. This sample has some 250,000 clones, with approximately 90% found just once. The specimen sequenced was PBMCs or T cells enriched from blood (not recorded which). These receptor sequences come from a man in his forties who had recovered from COVID-19.

This clone was detected only once. The rearrangement uses TRBV27 and TRBJ2-3; 11 positions match TRBD2. The CDR3 is made up of 16 amino acids. Unmatched junction bases numbered 8, after V lost 7 bases and J lost 2 bases. The germline CDR1 and CDR2 sequences are MNHEY and SMNVEV (reference sequence). The CDR3 bases are TGTGCCAGCAAAGTCGGGACTAGCGGTAACACAGATACGCAGTATTTT. This translates into CASKVGTSGNTDTQYF.

The chain joins TRBV18 to TRBJ2-2, with 7 bases fitting TRBD2. CDR1 is KGHSH, CDR2 LQKENI, per germline. J lost 4 bases, V lost 6 bases, and 8 bases had no gene match. The CDR3 runs to 15 residues. For the CDR3, the DNA is TGTGCCAGCTCGTCGCTAGCGGATGGCACCGGGGAGCTGTTTTTT. Translated, it gives CASSSLADGTGELFF.

This clone occurred once. The chain has TRBV5-1 and TRBJ2-7; 10 positions match TRBD2. CDR3 length: 16 residues. The trim removed 4 bases at V and 1 base at J, leaving 8 bases unmatched. The germline gives CDR1 SGHRS, CDR2 YFSETQ. CDR3 in DNA: TGCGCCAGCAGCGCATCCGGGACTAGCGCTTCCTACGAGCAGTACTTC. It specifies CASSASGTSASYEQYF. Full variable domain (remainder filled in from reference TRBV5-1 and TRBJ2-7): KAGVTQTPRYLIKTRGQQVTLSCSPISGHRSVSWYQQTPGQGLQFLFEYFSETQRNKGNFPGRFSGRQFSNSRSEMNVSTLELGDSALYLCASSASGTSASYEQYFGPGTRLTVT.

The chain employs TRBV3-1 (or the pseudogene TRBV3-2) and TRBJ2-7; D is unresolved. CDR3 size: 15 residues. V lost 3 bases and J lost 2, with 14 bases in between. Germline CDR1 and CDR2: LGHDT and YNNKEL (reference sequence). CDR3 DNA sequence: TGTGCCAGCAGCCAGGGCGTTACGGTAACCTACGAGCAGTACTTC. Translated: CASSQGVTVTYEQYF.

This clone came up a few times. This chain connects TRBV7-9 to TRBJ2-7; D ambiguous. From germline, CDR1 is SEHNR and CDR2 FQNEAQ (reference sequence). The CDR3 length is 14 residues. V was pared by 0 bases and J by 0 bases, with 6 bases between. The chain's CDR3 is CASSLASSSYEQYF. CDR3 in DNA: TGTGCCAGCAGCTTAGCGAGTAGCTCCTACGAGCAGTACTTC.

V and J are TRBV9 and TRBJ2-7; D is uncertain. CDR3 length: 14 amino acids. The V end lost 3 bases, the J end lost 0 bases, and 10 bases lay between the germline ends. The V gene's germline CDR1 is SGDLS and CDR2 YYNGEE. CDR3 region: CASSALAVSYEQYF. Here the CDR3 DNA reads TGTGCCAGCAGCGCCCTGGCGGTCTCCTACGAGCAGTACTTC.

The J gene is TRBJ2-7, the V gene TRBV4-2; TRBD2 agrees at 8 bases. The CDR3 covers 15 residues. Germline V gives CDR1 LGHNA, CDR2 YNFKEQ. V shed 2 bases, J shed 3 bases, and the junction held 6 bases outside the gene matches. CDR3 DNA sequence: TGTGCCAGCAGCCAACCGGGACTAGGGGACTACGAGCAGTACTTC. Residues: CASSQPGLGDYEQYF.

The chain links TRBV27 to TRBJ2-5, with TRBD1 identical over 8 bases. Trimming removed 8 bases from V and 1 base from J; junction bases left unmatched: 9. CDR1 and CDR2 (germline): MNHEY, SMNVEV (reference sequence). The CDR3 totals 15 residues. In DNA form, the CDR3 reads TGTGCCAGCCAAACAGGGGGAAGAGCCCAAGAGACCCAGTACTTC. It encodes CASQTGGRAQETQYF.

This chain joins TRBV5-1 and TRBJ2-7; D may be TRBD2 (6 bases). V was cut by 2 bases and J by 2 bases, with 20 bases left in between. This CDR3 region has 17 residues. In germline, CDR1 is SGHRS, CDR2 YFSETQ. Here the CDR3 DNA reads TGCGCCAGCAGCTTAGGACTACCCCTTTACAGGACCTACGAGCAGTACTTC. This gives the protein CASSLGLPLYRTYEQYF.

The V call is TRBV19, the J call TRBJ1-5, with D tentatively TRBD1 (6 bases). Germline CDR1 reads LNHDA; CDR2 reads SQIVND (reference sequence). Trimming pared 9 bases from V and 0 bases from J, leaving 15 bases between. The CDR3 contains 15 residues. The CDR3 nucleotides are TGTGCCAGCACTACAGGGCACTATAGCAATCAGCCCCAGCATTTT. Translation gives CASTTGHYSNQPQHF.

The V and J genes are TRBV7-3 and TRBJ2-2; maybe TRBD1 (6 bases). Per the germline V gene, CDR1 is SGHTA and CDR2 is FQGTGA. The length of the CDR3 is 15 residues. V dropped 5 bases and J dropped 3 bases, with 13 bases sitting between them. The CDR3 loop is CASSARTAYTGELFF. CDR3 nucleotide sequence: TGTGCCAGCAGCGCCCGGACAGCGTACACCGGGGAGCTGTTTTTT.

The rearrangement uses TRBV5-5 and TRBJ1-5; D might be TRBD1 (6 bases). CDR1 is SGHKS, CDR2 YYEKEE, per germline (reference sequence). Trimming took off 4 bases at V and 4 bases at J, with 15 bases between the two ends. The CDR3 covers 15 residues. This CDR3 is CASSAGGQRNQPQHF. The CDR3 bases are TGTGCCAGCAGCGCCGGCGGACAGAGGAATCAGCCCCAGCATTTT. The full variable domain, completed using reference TRBV5-5 and TRBJ1-5, is DAGVTQSPTHLIKTRGQQVTLRCSPISGHKSVSWYQQVLGQGPQFIFQYYEKEERGRGNFPDRFSARQFPNYSSELNVNALLLGDSALYLCASSAGGQRNQPQHFGDGTRLSIL.

The rearrangement links TRBV10-3 to TRBJ1-1; a possible D gene is TRBD1 (5 bases). CDR1 and CDR2 from the germline V gene are ENHRY and SYGVKD. The CDR3 covers 15 residues. V gave up 3 bases and J gave up 0 bases, with 11 bases separating them. The CDR3 reads CAISEVDTLNTEAFF. The CDR3 nucleotides read TGTGCCATCAGTGAAGTGGACACCTTGAACACTGAAGCTTTCTTT.

The chain recombines TRBV29-1 with TRBJ2-7; D unresolved. The V end lost 6 bases, the J end lost 4 bases, and 13 bases lay between the germline ends. The CDR3 sequence is 12 residues long. Germline V CDR1 and CDR2: SQVTM, ANQGSEA. CDR3 protein: CSVGDLKYEQYF. CDR3 sequence (DNA): TGCAGCGTCGGAGACCTGAAATACGAGCAGTACTTC.

This clone was picked up a small number of times. J is TRBJ2-7 and V is TRBV4-1, with D maybe TRBD1 (6 bases). Germline loops: CDR1 MGHRA, CDR2 YSYEKL. The V and J ends lost 0 bases and 4 bases respectively, with 13 bases between them. The CDR3 consists of 15 residues. DNA for the CDR3: TGCGCCAGCAGCCAAGATCCAGGGGACCCGTACGAGCAGTACTTC. It codes for CASSQDPGDPYEQYF.

This clone was detected once. This sequence joins TRBV19 and TRBJ1-1; the D gene is possibly TRBD1 (6 bases). Between the trimmed V and J ends, which lost 5 bases and 4 bases, there was a span of 17 bases. The CDR3 is 15 residues long. CDR1 is LNHDA, CDR2 SQIVND, per germline (reference sequence). In DNA form, the CDR3 reads TGTGCCAGTAGTCCTGGGGGGGGCCAGGGCACTGAAGCTTTCTTT. It encodes CASSPGGGQGTEAFF.

This clone was counted between two and nine times. The V and J genes are TRBV9 and TRBJ1-1, with 7 positions matching TRBD1. CDR3 length: 15 residues. The ends lost 7 bases at V and 1 base at J; junction bases unmatched: 10. Germline V gives CDR1 SGDLS, CDR2 YYNGEE. The DNA of the CDR3 is TGTGCCAGCGCCCGGACAGGTAGGGGGAACACTGAAGCTTTCTTT. Translating it yields CASARTGRGNTEAFF. The full variable domain, with the rest looked up from reference TRBV9 and TRBJ1-1, is DSGVTQTPKHLITATGQRVTLRCSPRSGDLSVYWYQQSLDQGLQFLIQYYNGEERAKGNILERFSAQQFPDLHSELNLSSLELGDSALYFCASARTGRGNTEAFFGQGTRLTVV.

The gene calls are TRBV3-1 (or the pseudogene TRBV3-2) and TRBJ1-2; no reliable D call. This CDR3 region has 14 residues. The germline CDR1 and CDR2 sequences are LGHDT and YNNKEL (reference sequence). The V and J ends lost 1 base and 4 bases respectively, with 10 bases between them. The CDR3 region has the DNA TGTGCCAGCAGCCAAGTACCGGGAGGCTATGGCTACACCTTC. Residues: CASSQVPGGYGYTF.

The table lists this clone with a few counts. The V gene is TRBV6-5, the J gene TRBJ2-2; 7 bases map to TRBD1. The CDR3 extends over 15 amino acids. The germline gives CDR1 MNHEY, CDR2 SVGAGI. Trimming cost V 6 bases and J 2 bases; bases outside gene matches: 6. CDR3 nucleotide sequence: TGTGCCAGCAGGAGAGGGGGCCGAAACACCGGGGAGCTGTTTTTT. This encodes CASRRGGRNTGELFF.

Points on this clone: In the same sample, other DNA sequences code for this CDR3. The V gene is TRBV19, the J gene TRBJ2-7, with D perhaps matching TRBD1 (5 bases). This CDR3 spans 13 amino acids. Germline CDR1 reads LNHDA; CDR2 reads SQIVND (reference sequence). Trimming stripped 3 bases from V and 1 base from J, with 7 bases between. The CDR3 DNA sequence: TGTGCCAGTAGTATCCCAGGGTCCTACGAGCAGTACTTC. This encodes CASSIPGSYEQYF.

The V gene is TRBV6-6, the J gene TRBJ1-6, with D unresolved. V lost 7 bases to trimming and J lost 10 bases, with 11 bases between them. This CDR3 spans 12 amino acids. Germline V gene lookup returns CDR1 MNHNY and CDR2 SVGAGI (reference sequence). DNA for the CDR3: TGTGCCAGCAAGGGAGAGGGATCACCCCTCCACTTT. Its translation is CASKGEGSPLHF.

The chain links TRBV14 to TRBJ2-3; TRBD2 matches 15 bases. The V and J ends lost 4 bases and 4 bases, in that order; junction bases with no gene match: 9. Germline-derived CDR1 and CDR2 are SGHDN and FVKESK. The CDR3 has 18 residues. The CDR3 DNA reads TGTGCCAGCAGCCCTGGACCAGGGACTAGCGGGAGGTCAGATACGCAGTATTTT. It is translated as CASSPGPGTSGRSDTQYF.

The chain combines TRBV5-4 with TRBJ2-1, with D possibly matching TRBD2 (8 bases). The V end was cut by 5 bases, the J end by 0 bases, with 24 bases between. This CDR3 spans 19 amino acids. CDR1 is SGHNT and CDR2 is YYREEE in the germline V gene (reference sequence). The chain's CDR3 is CASSRRQGVSGISYNEQFF. The CDR3 DNA reads TGTGCCAGCAGTAGGAGGCAGGGGGTTAGCGGGATCTCCTACAATGAGCAGTTCTTC.

The chain combines TRBV4-3 with TRBJ1-1, with unresolved D. The ends were cut back, 0 bases at V and 3 bases at J, with 17 bases in the middle. There are 17 residues in the CDR3. Per the germline V gene, CDR1 is LGHNA and CDR2 is YSLEER. CDR3 in amino acids: CASSQDHDFTFYTEAFF. The DNA for the CDR3 is TGCGCCAGCAGCCAAGATCATGATTTCACATTTTACACTGAAGCTTTCTTT.

This clone was observed once. The V and J genes are TRBV6-5 and TRBJ1-6, with 7 bases matching TRBD1. Looked up from germline, CDR1 is MNHEY and CDR2 is SVGAGI. The V gene end was trimmed by 2 bases and the J gene end by 8 bases; junction bases not matched to a gene: 6. The CDR3 has 15 residues. The CDR3 protein is CASSYLSRGDSPLHF. The CDR3 DNA is TGTGCCAGCAGTTACCTTTCCAGGGGGGATTCACCCCTCCACTTT.

V and J are TRBV3-1 (or the pseudogene TRBV3-2) and TRBJ1-5, with a possible D match to TRBD1 (6 bases). This CDR3 comprises 18 residues. V lost 0 bases and J lost 6, with 21 bases in between. CDR1 is LGHDT and CDR2 is YNNKEL in the germline V gene (reference sequence). CDR3 nucleotides: TGTGCCAGCAGCCAAGATCTTTTACAGGGCCTAACGGGTCAGCCCCAGCATTTT. It specifies CASSQDLLQGLTGQPQHF.

The V call is TRBV18, the J call TRBJ2-5; 9 nucleotides align to TRBD1. The CDR3 has 14 residues. V shed 3 bases and J 4 bases; nucleotides not matched to a gene: 3. Germline V CDR1 and CDR2: KGHSH, LQKENI. As DNA, the CDR3 is TGTGCCAGCTCACCTTACAGGGGGCGAGAGACCCAGTACTTC. Its protein is CASSPYRGRETQYF.

The V call is TRBV9, the J call TRBJ1-4; weak D call: TRBD1 (5 bases). Germline CDR1 reads SGDLS; CDR2 reads YYNGEE. This CDR3 comprises 14 residues. The ends were cut back, 0 bases at V and 7 bases at J, with 10 bases in the middle. The DNA for the CDR3 is TGTGCCAGCAGCGTAGCCGGGGGACGTGAAAAACTGTTTTTT. Translated: CASSVAGGREKLFF.